This T cell receptor beta chain was sequenced for a study of CD8+ T cells in alopecia areata. Looking at the study overall: Female C3H/HeJ mice aged roughly 7-10 weeks received skin from spontaneously alopecic C3H/HeJ graft donors aged about 6-13 months. General study results and limits: Compared with normal scalp, lesional scalp had higher clonality and more expanded CD8+ clones. Clarity of TCR sharing across patients fell short of that in mice, possibly HLA-related. Sequenced scalp T cells also include alphabeta T cells resident in normal skin.

This clone was detected a few times. The antigen is not known. Gene and germline names: mouse. Cell sorting was performed on pooled cutaneous lymph node cells with CD4, CD8alpha, NKG2D, NKG2ACE and other markers. RNA was isolated and reverse transcribed to cDNA, the sequencing template. Using immunoSEQ multiplex PCR, the repertoire was profiled, and TCRdb retains in-frame clones only, with some absent. The record shows about 300,000 clones for this sample, with no singletons present. The clonotype comes from a C3H/HeJ mouse with alopecia areata. For this mouse line, the MHC haplotype is H2-k. The sequencing input was CD4+ T cells sorted from a lymph node.

The CDR3 spells CASGDRGQGGAETLYF. The CDR3 DNA, read in part, is TGTGCCAGCGGTGATAGGGGACAGGGGGGTGCAGAA. The V gene is TRBV13-2, the J gene TRBJ2-3; TRBD1 aligns across 11 bases. The CDR3 end is not reached by the read, which stops 4 residues before it; the germline J gene fills it in. This CDR3 is 16 amino acids long. With V trimmed by 1 base and J by 1 base, 2 bases remained unmatched. Germline V gene lookup returns CDR1 NNHNN and CDR2 SYGAGS (reference sequence).